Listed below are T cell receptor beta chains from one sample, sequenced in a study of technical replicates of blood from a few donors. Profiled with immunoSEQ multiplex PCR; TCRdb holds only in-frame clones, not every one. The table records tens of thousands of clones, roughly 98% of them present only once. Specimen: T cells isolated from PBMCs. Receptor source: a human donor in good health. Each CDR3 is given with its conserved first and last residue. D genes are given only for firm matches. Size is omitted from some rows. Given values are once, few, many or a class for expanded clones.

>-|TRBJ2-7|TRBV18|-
TGTGCCAGCTCACCGACTAGTTCGGTATACGAGCAGTACTTC
CASSPTSSVYEQYF
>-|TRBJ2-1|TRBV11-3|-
TGTGCCAGCAGCTTAGAGCACCGCGCTTACAATGAGCAGTTCTTC
CASSLEHRAYNEQFF
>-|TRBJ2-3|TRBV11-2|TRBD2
TGTGCCAGCAGCTTTCTGGCGGGAGCTGGAGATACGCAGTATTTT
CASSFLAGAGDTQYF
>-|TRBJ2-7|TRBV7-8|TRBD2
TGTGCCAGCAGCGTGCGGGAGCCCTCCTACGAGCAGTACTTC
CASSVREPSYEQYF
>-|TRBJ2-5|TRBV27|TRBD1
TGTGCCAGCAGTTCCCGGGACAGGGGTTATGAAGAGACCCAGTACTTC
CASSSRDRGYEETQYF
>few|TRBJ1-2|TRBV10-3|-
TGTGCCATCAGTGTTCTCAAGCAGGGTATAGGCTATGGCTACACCTTC
CAISVLKQGIGYGYTF
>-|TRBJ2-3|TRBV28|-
TGTGCCAGCACTGGCGGTGCAGATACGCAGTATTTT
CASTGGADTQYF
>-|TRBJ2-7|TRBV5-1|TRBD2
TGCGCCAGCAGCCTCGGACTAGCGGGAGGGTTCGAGTACTTC
CASSLGLAGGFEYF
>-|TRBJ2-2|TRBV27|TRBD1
TGTGCCAGCAGTTCCCTTACAGGGGTGGACGGGGAGCTGTTTTTT
CASSSLTGVDGELFF
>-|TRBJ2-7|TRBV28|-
TGTGCCAGCAGTTTGCACGTGGCGGGGTTGCCCTACGAGCAGTACTTC
CASSLHVAGLPYEQYF
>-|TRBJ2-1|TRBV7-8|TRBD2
TGTGCCAGCAGCTTAGGTCGGAGCGGGAGGTACAATGAGCAGTTCTTC
CASSLGRSGRYNEQFF
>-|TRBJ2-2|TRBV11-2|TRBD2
TGTGCCAGCAGCTTGGGACTAGCAGTCGGGGAGCTGTTTTTT
CASSLGLAVGELFF
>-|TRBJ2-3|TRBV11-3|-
TGTGCCAGCAGCCAAGGGGAGGTGGATACGCAGTATTTT
CASSQGEVDTQYF
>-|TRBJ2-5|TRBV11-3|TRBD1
TGTGCCAGCAGCTTAGAACAGGGGGCGAGGCGAGAGACCCAGTACTTC
CASSLEQGARRETQYF
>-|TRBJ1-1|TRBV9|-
TGTGCCAGCAGCGTTGAGGGAGGGAACACTGAAGCTTTCTTT
CASSVEGGNTEAFF
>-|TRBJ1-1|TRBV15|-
TGTGCCACCAGCAGAGACAGGGGTCCGAACACTGAAGCTTTCTTT
CATSRDRGPNTEAFF
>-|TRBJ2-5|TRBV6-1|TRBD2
TGTGCCAGCAGTGAAATAGCGGGAGTTTCGGAGACCCAGTACTTC
CASSEIAGVSETQYF